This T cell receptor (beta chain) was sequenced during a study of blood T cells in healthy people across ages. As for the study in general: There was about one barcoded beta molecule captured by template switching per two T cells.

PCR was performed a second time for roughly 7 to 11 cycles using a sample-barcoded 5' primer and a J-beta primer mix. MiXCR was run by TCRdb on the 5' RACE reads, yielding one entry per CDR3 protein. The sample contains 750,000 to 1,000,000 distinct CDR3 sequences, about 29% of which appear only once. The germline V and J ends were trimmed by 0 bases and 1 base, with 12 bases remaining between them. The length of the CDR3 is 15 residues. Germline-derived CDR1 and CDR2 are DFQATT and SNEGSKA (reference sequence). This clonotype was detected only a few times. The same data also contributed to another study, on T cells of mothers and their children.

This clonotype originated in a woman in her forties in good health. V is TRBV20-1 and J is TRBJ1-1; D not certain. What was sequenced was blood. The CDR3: CSARDFGPENTEAFF. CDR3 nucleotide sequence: TGCAGTGCTAGAGATTTCGGTCCAGAGAACACTGAAGCTTTCTTT.